This entry describes one T cell receptor beta chain. The antigen remains undetermined. CDR1 and CDR2 (germline): SEHNR, FQNEAQ (reference sequence). V was shortened by 1 base and J by 3 bases, with 13 bases between the two germline ends. This CDR3 has 15 residues. The data were taken from a study of T cell repertoires in cytomegalovirus infection. In the study overall: Epitope selection comprised recently identified HLA-C-restricted CMV epitopes and well-studied HLA-B-restricted CMV epitopes. Study-level points and caveats: It was HLA-C-restricted CMV-specific TCR beta clonotypes that dominated the response ex vivo. Identification of carriers of CMV plus the relevant HLA was achieved through cumulative public TCR beta family frequency.

TCRdb recomputed calls from the reads with MiXCR, one row per CDR3 protein. The sample includes 110,000 or so distinct CDR3 sequences, around 31% of them seen just once. The clonotype originates from a human donor in good health (CMV status not recorded). Some clones in this sample may be carry-over from other donors' samples. Source: CD8+ T cells from cultured PBMCs, taken from culture after CMV antigen stimulation. The chain uses TRBV7-9 and TRBJ2-7; D unresolved. The CDR3 loop reads CASSLVEGSDYEQYF. CDR3 in DNA: TGTGCCAGCAGCTTAGTTGAAGGTTCTGACTACGAGCAGTACTTC.